One sample yielded the 10 T cell receptor beta chains listed below, sequenced in a study of T cell repertoires in urothelial bladder cancer. Profiled with immunoSEQ multiplex PCR; TCRdb holds only in-frame clones, not every one. The sample lists fewer than 15,000 clones; 60% to 75% were seen once. Sample: tumor-infiltrating cells from bladder cancer. All receptors come from a human donor with urothelial carcinoma.

The chain carries TRBV5-1 and TRBJ2-2; D call uncertain. Germline CDR1 reads SGHRS; CDR2 reads YFSETQ. Trimming removed 1 base at V and 1 base at J, with 5 bases between. The CDR3 runs to 14 residues. The CDR3 sequence is CASSLRQNTGELFF. CDR3 coding DNA: TGCGCCAGCAGCTTGCGACAGAACACCGGGGAGCTGTTTTTT.

V and J are TRBV5-1 and TRBJ1-4; D is ambiguous. The V and J ends lost 4 bases and 7 bases respectively, with 23 bases between them. The CDR3 spans 17 residues. Germline-derived CDR1 and CDR2 are SGHRS and YFSETQ. Written as DNA, the CDR3 is TGCGCCAGCAGCAGGGTCCAGGCCCAGTTATCGGGTGAAAAACTGTTTTTT. Translation gives CASSRVQAQLSGEKLFF.

This clone was seen only a few times. This sequence joins TRBV5-6 and TRBJ1-6, with D unclear. This CDR3 region has 14 residues. Trimming removed 0 bases at V and 6 bases at J, with 7 bases between. Germline V lookup: CDR1 SGHDT, CDR2 YYEEEE. DNA for the CDR3: TGTGCCAGCAGCTTGGGGGAGAGTAATTCACCCCTCCACTTT. Protein: CASSLGESNSPLHF.

This clone was detected only a few times. The rearrangement links TRBV12-1 to TRBJ2-5; the D segment call TRBD2 is taken from the table without a DNA check. TRBV12-1 is shown as a pseudogene. The CDR3 length is 15 residues. For the CDR3, the DNA is TGTGCCAGCAGCTTTGGAACGGGGGTAGCAGAGACCCAGTACTTC. Translation: CASSFGTGVAETQYF.

V and J are TRBV25-1 and TRBJ2-5; 9 bases agree with TRBD2. The CDR3 covers 16 residues. The germline gives CDR1 MGHDK, CDR2 SYGVNS. Trimming took 6 bases from V and 5 from J; bases not matched to a gene: 13. The CDR3 DNA reads as TGTGCCAGCAGCAGCGATAGCGGGGGCCGAGGGGAGACCCAGTACTTC. This gives the protein CASSSDSGGRGETQYF.

The J gene is TRBJ1-3, the V gene TRBV23-1; D is undetermined. TRBV23-1 is an ORF for which the function is uncertain. The CDR3 covers 16 residues. Trimming cost V 1 base and J 3 bases, with 13 bases left between them. CDR3 nucleotide sequence: TGCGCCAGCAGTCAATTCCCACGGGCATGTGGAAACACCATATATTTT. Residues: CASSQFPRACGNTIYF.

This chain uses TRBV14 with TRBJ1-2; 7 nucleotides line up with TRBD1. The V gene's germline CDR1 is SGHDN and CDR2 FVKESK. V lost 6 bases, J lost 8 bases, and 9 bases stayed unmatched. CDR3 length: 13 residues. The CDR3 bases are TGTGCCAGCAGATTAACAGGGGACCGGGGCTACACCTTC. Its translation is CASRLTGDRGYTF.

J is TRBJ2-1 and V is TRBV4-3; no definite D call. The V end was cut by 1 base, the J end by 10 bases, with 14 bases between. Germline V CDR1 and CDR2: LGHNA, YSLEER. This CDR3 has 14 residues. This CDR3 is CASSQASDGREQFF. CDR3 bases: TGCGCCAGCAGCCAAGCATCGGACGGAAGGGAGCAGTTCTTC.

The chain employs TRBV14 and TRBJ2-5; D might be TRBD2 (7 bases). The V gene lost 4 bases and the J gene lost 7 bases, with 19 bases spanning the gap. CDR1 is SGHDN, CDR2 FVKESK, per germline. This CDR3 has 15 amino acids. The CDR3 nucleotides are TGTGCCAGCAGCCTACCGCGGGGGCTGGGGGCGACCCAGTACTTC. Amino acid sequence: CASSLPRGLGATQYF. The full variable domain, with the rest looked up from reference TRBV14 and TRBJ2-5, is EAGVTQFPSHSVIEKGQTVTLRCDPISGHDNLYWYRRVMGKEIKFLLHFVKESKQDESGMPNNRFLAERTGGTYSTLKVQPAELEDSGVYFCASSLPRGLGATQYFGPGTRLLVL.

The rearrangement links TRBV4-1 to TRBJ2-1, with no clear D. The CDR3 extends over 17 amino acids. Germline V CDR1 and CDR2: MGHRA, YSYEKL. The V end was cut by 1 base, the J end by 0 bases, with 13 bases between. Here the CDR3 DNA reads TGCGCCAGCAGCCAAGTGGTACTGCCGAGCTCCTACAATGAGCAGTTCTTC. Translated, it gives CASSQVVLPSSYNEQFF.